There are a few counts of the clone carrying this TCR beta chain. Its antigen remains unidentified. The gene names given are mouse names. The sample belongs to a study of tissue T cells after allogeneic stem cell transplantation. Study observations and caveats: The study did not identify alloreactive or antigen-specific tissue TCRs, and some clones might be persisting host cells.

This table comes from immunoSEQ multiplex PCR, and its TCRdb copy is limited to in-frame clones, with some not included. The table includes roughly 20,000 clones, 60% to 80% detected once. Sequences were obtained from blood. The receptor was isolated from a female BALB/c mouse in good health. The mouse strain carries the MHC haplotype H2-d.

The sequenced CDR3 bases are TGTGCCAGCAGCCAAGCCGGGACTGGGGGGTTTGAACAGTAC. It yields the protein CASSQAGTGGFEQY. The entire CDR3 sequence reads CASSQAGTGGFEQYF. V usage is TRBV2 and J usage is TRBJ2-7, with 12 bases that match TRBD2. The read comes to an end 1 residue before the CDR3 does, leaving the germline J gene to fill in the end. This CDR3 region has 15 residues. Germline-derived CDR1 and CDR2 are LGHNA and YSYQKL. The V segment lost 1 base and the J segment 6 bases; nucleotides outside the gene matches: 4.